Included here is one TCR beta chain sequence, with context. What antigen it recognizes has not been identified. No much larger clone exists at a distance of one base, and base qualities are not known. Participants in the prospective study were aged roughly 18 to 100 years, lived in 20 to 30 United States geographic areas, and enrolled through a virtual design. To assign participants to cohorts, the prospective study relied on clinical history that participants themselves reported in a screening survey and a study questionnaire. In the prospective study, whole blood, serum and a nasopharyngeal or oropharyngeal swab were collected from each participant by mobile phlebotomists. Additional blood draws and questionnaires over an approximately 2-month period could optionally be provided by prospective study participants. Blood samples from the prospective study were shipped frozen or at room temperature prior to DNA extraction.

The entry originates in a study of blood T cell repertoires in COVID-19 (TCRdb year 2020). Study-level background: Collaborator samples came from the United States, Italy and Spain and covered acute and convalescent phases of COVID-19. The prospective study material was composed of cDNA or gDNA derived from T cells, B-cell-depleted T cells, or PBMCs. The repertoires were made available in a free public database intended to serve as a resource for research on the immune response to SARS-CoV-2. The sample metadata nearly always contained a de-identified subject ID, COVID-19 status, age in years and sex. Where available, HLA class I and class II types were obtained from metadata supplied by the sample provider rather than from assay-based typing. Samples came from the ongoing ImmuneRACE study (first 160 participants) plus 1,254 subjects from 6 global collaborators. Deeply sampled blood TCRbeta repertoires from subjects exposed to, actively infected with, or recovered from COVID-19 were included in the dataset.

The CDR3 contains 19 residues, cysteine and phenylalanine counted. The retained sequence is limited to the CDR3, 57 bases, with the frame set at the first base. The V end gives up 11 bases and the J end 0 bases, leaving 22 bases in the junction not matched to a gene. CDR1 and CDR2 were assigned from the germline V gene (reference sequence) as WNHNN and SYGVQD. What the study reported, not specific to this receptor: How much clinical and demographic metadata was included differed by source and by participant, and the metadata was provided uncurated.

The immunoSEQ Assay, a bias-controlled multiplex PCR, was used to amplify TCRbeta CDR3 regions from genomic DNA. Per the original workflow: The number of nucleated cells in each sample was estimated by amplification of reference gene primers within the assay. To quantify the absolute abundance of each unique TCRbeta CDR3 rearrangement, sequence reads were collapsed and filtered. Productive Simpson clonality was computed per sample as the square root of Simpson's diversity index over productive rearrangements. TCRdb stores this immuneACCESS table with in-frame sequences only. Part of the clones is absent; in the studies checked, under half of the shortfall reflects unresolved V genes, and no reason is known for the rest. The V and J calls and clone size were taken over from that table, and D and trimming were inferred from the DNA. Recorded for this sample are a few hundred thousand clones; 80% of them occurred a single time. 7% to 8.5% of the sample rests with the top ten.

The chain joins TRBV10-1 to TRBJ2-4, with 7 bases matching TRBD1. The sample taken for sequencing was PBMCs or T cells enriched from blood (not recorded which). The receptor was isolated from a woman aged 40 to 50 with acute COVID-19. The bases are TGCGCCGCCAATAAATCGGGACAGCAACTAACCCTAGCCAAAAACATTCAGTACTTC. Its protein reads: CAANKSGQQLTLAKNIQYF.